This T cell receptor beta chain is from a study of cytotoxic CD8 clonotypes in ibrutinib-treated CLL. The assay was immunoSEQ multiplex PCR, and TCRdb's table has in-frame clones only and misses some. This table holds about 310,000 clones, approximately 80% found once. This clone was observed a handful of times. The CDR3 contains 13 residues. The germline V gene has CDR1 LGHNA and CDR2 YSLEER. After removal of 3 bases from V and 12 bases from J, the junction contained 9 bases not matched to a gene. This sequence was found in a human donor with chronic lymphocytic leukemia. V is TRBV4-3 and J is TRBJ1-1, with 8 bases lining up with TRBD1. The input for sequencing was PBMCs, taken before ibrutinib treatment. The CDR3 DNA reads TGCGCCAGCAGCCACGGGACAGGCGGAGTGACTTTCTTT. This codes for CASSHGTGGVTFF.